A selection of T cell receptor beta chains follows, all from one sample in a study of graft-versus-host responses after intestinal transplantation. Method: immunoSEQ multiplex PCR; TCRdb's copy keeps in-frame clones and lacks some. Among about 12,000 clones listed, around 30% were seen once. This material consisted of alloreactive CD8+ T cells from a mixed lymphocyte reaction culture, taken before intestinal transplant. These receptors originate from a human patient who received an intestinal transplant. CDR3s leave out the opening cysteine and the closing phenylalanine or tryptophan. Only some rows state a clone size, as once, few, many or a class for expanded clones.

NA	TRBV7-6	TRBJ2-7	ASSLDGFYEQY
NA	TRBV19	TRBJ2-1	ASSIWDSIYNEQF
few	TRBV9	TRBJ2-3	ASSVEGGGSTDTQY
NA	TRBV5-1	TRBJ2-1	ASSLEGVGGPEQF
medium-sized	TRBV19	TRBJ2-7	ASSIGLAGTYEQY
NA	TRBV6-6	TRBJ1-2	ASSLGQRYGYT
NA	TRBV18	TRBJ1-2	ASSPLSPPRPRGDYGYT
NA	TRBV7-6	TRBJ2-1	ASSSYSYNEQF
NA	TRBV6-5	TRBJ1-2	ASKQGARGYT
NA	TRBV5-4	TRBJ2-1	ASSLDPGRSSYNEQF
NA	TRBV7-2	TRBJ2-7	ASSLGLAGVYEQY
few	TRBV9	TRBJ2-1	ASSLYIGGSIEQF
medium-sized	TRBV19	TRBJ2-1	ASSIIENEQF
few	TRBV4-1	TRBJ2-2	ASSPSGSGELF
NA	TRBV11-2	TRBJ1-3	ATAPAAGAGNTIY
NA	TRBV5-6	TRBJ1-5	ASSLSGVRGLKQSAPA
NA	TRBV7-7	TRBJ2-1	ASSSLQGEVEQF
NA	TRBV20-1	TRBJ1-1	SARRGAEAF
few	TRBV5-6	TRBJ1-1	ASSLGTVQAF
few	TRBV4-1	NA	ASSQGGGLSYEQY
medium-sized	TRBV15	TRBJ1-2	ATSRDKNSYGYT
NA	TRBV27	TRBJ1-2	ASSLAPGQTSYGYT
NA	TRBV7-8	TRBJ2-4	ASSLYLSRAGNIQY
medium-sized	TRBV7-3	TRBJ2-1	ASSLSGSGEQF
NA	TRBV27	TRBJ2-1	ASSLLESSYNEQF
NA	TRBV30	TRBJ2-1	AWSLISNLDEQF
NA	TRBV18	TRBJ2-7	ASSRRTAREQY
NA	TRBV6-6	TRBJ2-1	ASSYNGYEQF
few	TRBV9	TRBJ2-7	ASSVSLYSGTGSYEQY
NA	TRBV30	TRBJ2-2	AWSVNPPGTGELF